This TCR beta chain stems from a study of memory CD4+ T cells and cytomegalovirus serostatus. Clones were read by immunoSEQ multiplex PCR, and TCRdb kept only the in-frame ones, dropping some. The table has 50,000 or so clones, 80% to 90% seen once. Single viable CD3+CD4+CD8-CD45RO+ cells were sorted as the memory CD4+ T cells. Donors' CMV status reflects serum IgG against pp150, pp28, p38, p52. This clone was counted a single time. The CDR3 contains 16 residues. With V trimmed by 6 bases and J by 4 bases, 11 bases remained unmatched. Per germline, CDR1 MDHEN and CDR2 SYDVKM. Sequencing input: memory CD4+ T cells from blood. The clonotype originates from an adult in good health and CMV-seropositive. The J gene is TRBJ1-3, the V gene TRBV28; 8 positions agree with TRBD1. The CDR3 is CASSLIRTGQGNTIYF. The CDR3 DNA sequence: TGTGCCAGCAGCCTCATTCGGACAGGGCAAGGAAACACCATATATTTT.